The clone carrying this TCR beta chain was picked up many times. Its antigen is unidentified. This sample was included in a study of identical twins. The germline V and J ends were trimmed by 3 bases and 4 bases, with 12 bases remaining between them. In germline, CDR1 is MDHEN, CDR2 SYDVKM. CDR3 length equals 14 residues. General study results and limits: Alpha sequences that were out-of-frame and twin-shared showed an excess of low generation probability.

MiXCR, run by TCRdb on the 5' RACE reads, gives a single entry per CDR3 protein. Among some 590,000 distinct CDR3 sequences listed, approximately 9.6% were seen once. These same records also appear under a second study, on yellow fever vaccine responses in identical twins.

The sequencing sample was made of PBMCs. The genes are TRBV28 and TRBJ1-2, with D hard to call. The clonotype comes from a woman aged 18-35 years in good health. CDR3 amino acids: CASSLSRGGYGYTF. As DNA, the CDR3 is TGTGCCAGCAGTTTGTCCCGGGGAGGCTATGGCTACACCTTC.